This T cell receptor beta chain was sequenced in a study of radiotherapy plus CTLA-4 blockade in lung cancer. Study observations and caveats: Interferon-beta and early blood T cell clone dynamics reportedly predicted response best.

TCRdb keeps only in-frame clones here, not all; method: immunoSEQ multiplex PCR. The table shows tens of thousands of clones, with around 70% occurring only once. On this clone: Its antigen is unknown.

In germline, CDR1 is SGHTA, CDR2 FQGNSA. The CDR3 contains 17 residues. With V trimmed by 3 bases and J by 2 bases, 12 bases remained unmatched. The sample consisted of peripheral blood, taken from a patient treated with radiotherapy plus ipilimumab. V gene TRBV7-2 combines with J gene TRBJ2-5, with 7 bases fitting TRBD2. The clonotype originates from a human donor with non-small cell lung cancer that progressed on radiotherapy plus ipilimumab. CDR3 nucleotide sequence: TGTGCCAGCAGCTTTGGGGCCTACGGGGGGAAACAAGAGACCCAGTACTTC. Translation: CASSFGAYGGKQETQYF. Based on the CDR3 plus reference TRBV7-2 and TRBJ2-5, the full variable domain is GAGVSQSPSNKVTEKGKDVELRCDPISGHTALYWYRQSLGQGLEFLIYFQGNSAPDKSGLPSDRFSAERTGGSVSTLTIQRTQQEDSAVYLCASSFGAYGGKQETQYFGPGTRLLVL.